The clone carrying this TCR beta chain appeared once. This entry belongs to a study of cytomegalovirus exposure and HLA in healthy donors. PCR was performed using 60 Vbeta and 13 Jbeta primers. Repertoires were generated with immunoSEQ multiplex PCR, while TCRdb's copy carries only in-frame clones and drops some. The table has approximately 95,000 clones, 80% to 85% seen once. CDR1 is SGHNT, CDR2 YYREEE, per germline (reference sequence). The CDR3 spans 15 residues. Losses at the gene ends were 4 bases for V and 1 base for J; bases not matched to a gene: 5. The TCR originated in a woman in her sixties or seventies in good health and CMV-seropositive. The V gene is TRBV5-4, the J gene TRBJ2-3; the match to TRBD1 covers 8 bases. The source material was PBMCs. CDR3 bases: TGTGCCAGCAGCGGACAGGGTTTTGGCACAGATACGCAGTATTTT. Translating gives CASSGQGFGTDTQYF.